The rows below give T cell receptor beta chains drawn from one sample of a study of blood T cell repertoires in COVID-19. Profiling relied on immunoSEQ multiplex PCR, and the TCRdb table lists in-frame clones only, not all of them. Seen here are about 220,000 clones, roughly 84% observed once, and the top ten hold about 6.6%. The specimen was PBMCs or T cells enriched from blood (not recorded which). The source of these receptors is a woman in her 40s who had recovered from COVID-19. The CDR3 runs from the conserved cysteine through the conserved F or W. D genes are given only for firm matches. The size entry is marked missing in some rows and otherwise reads once, few, many or a size class.

TRBV14	-	TRBJ2-1	-	CASSGSSYNEQFF	TGTGCCAGCAGCGGGAGCTCCTACAATGAGCAGTTCTTC
TRBV5-1	-	TRBJ2-1	-	CASSTTTGRSYNEQFF	TGCGCCAGCAGCACCACCACAGGGCGCTCCTACAATGAGCAGTTCTTC
TRBV19	-	TRBJ1-1	-	CASSIYGREGTEAFF	TGTGCCAGTAGTATATATGGCAGGGAAGGCACTGAAGCTTTCTTT
TRBV18	-	TRBJ1-4	few	CASSLSDTRGLFF	TGTGCCAGCTCACTTTCCGACACTCGGGGACTGTTTTTT
TRBV6-5	TRBD2	TRBJ2-7	-	CASSSQTSGSYEQYF	TGTGCCAGCAGTTCCCAGACTAGCGGGAGTTACGAGCAGTACTTC
TRBV28	-	TRBJ1-4	-	CASRKQGVEKLFF	TGTGCCAGCAGGAAACAGGGTGTGGAAAAACTGTTTTTT
TRBV28	TRBD1	TRBJ1-3	-	CASSLLWPGQDLGNTIYF	TGTGCCAGCAGTTTGTTATGGCCCGGACAGGATTTGGGAAACACCATATATTTT
TRBV27	-	TRBJ2-5	-	CASSLSGPQGETQYF	TGTGCCAGCAGTTTATCGGGACCCCAGGGGGAGACCCAGTACTTC
TRBV11-2	TRBD2	TRBJ2-3	-	CASSLGVLSGRINEDTQYF	TGTGCCAGCAGCTTAGGAGTCCTTAGCGGGAGGATAAACGAGGATACGCAGTATTTT
TRBV19	TRBD2	TRBJ2-3	-	CASSSGLAGGDTQYF	TGTGCCAGCTCCTCGGGACTAGCGGGAGGAGATACGCAGTATTTT
TRBV18	-	TRBJ1-1	-	CTSSPNNLQSALSTEAFF	TGTACCAGCTCACCTAATAATCTACAGTCTGCGCTGAGCACTGAAGCTTTCTTT